Listed here are 13 T cell receptor beta chains from one sample, sequenced in a study of neurological immune-mediated disorders. From the 5' RACE reads, TCRdb called clonotypes with MiXCR, one entry per CDR3 protein. The profile shows 25,000 to 30,000 distinct CDR3 sequences, about 7% of them singletons. The specimen sequenced was PBMCs. These receptors were collected from a woman between 45 and 65 years old in good health.

In this sample, this clonotype turned up many times. The chain is built from TRBV20-1 and TRBJ2-1; 10 positions agree with TRBD1. This CDR3 contains 14 residues. V lost 6 bases, J lost 1 base, and 3 bases stayed unmatched. The germline CDR1 and CDR2 sequences are DFQATT and SNEGSKA (reference sequence). CDR3: CSARTGGSYNEQFF. Written as DNA, the CDR3 is TGCAGTGCGCGGACAGGGGGGTCCTACAATGAGCAGTTCTTC.

This clonotype was found many times. V usage is TRBV6-5 and J usage is TRBJ2-5; 12 bases fit TRBD2. The V segment lost 6 bases and the J segment 4 bases; nucleotides outside the gene matches: 12. There are 17 residues in the CDR3. In germline, CDR1 is MNHEY, CDR2 SVGAGI. The CDR3 sequence is CASRASGRGGAGETQYF. The CDR3 region has the DNA TGTGCCAGCAGAGCTAGCGGGAGGGGCGGAGCTGGAGAGACCCAGTACTTC.

This clonotype appeared many times. This chain links TRBV5-1 with TRBJ2-7, with 8 bases aligning to TRBD1. J lost 3 bases, V lost 4 bases, and 9 bases had no gene match. This CDR3 spans 15 amino acids. Germline V gene sequence: CDR1 SGHRS, CDR2 YFSETQ. The CDR3 spells CASSPGGTGNYEQYF. The CDR3 DNA follows: TGCGCCAGCAGCCCCGGAGGGACAGGTAACTACGAGCAGTACTTC.

This clonotype has ten or more counts. In DNA, the CDR3 is TGCAGCGTTGGTCGGACCAACTCAGAGCAGTTCTTC. Its translation is CSVGRTNSEQFF. The genes are TRBV29-1 and TRBJ2-1; D is unclear. The CDR3 spans 12 residues. Between the trimmed V and J ends, which lost 4 bases and 10 bases, there was a span of 14 bases. CDR1 and CDR2 from the germline V gene are SQVTM and ANQGSEA.

This clonotype was found many times. The chain combines TRBV5-1 with TRBJ2-1; 8 bases align to TRBD2. This CDR3 has 15 amino acids. After removal of 1 base from V and 2 bases from J, the junction contained 2 bases not matched to a gene. Germline V lookup: CDR1 SGHRS, CDR2 YFSETQ. The CDR3 nucleotides are TGCGCCAGCAGCTTGAGTAGCGGGGCCTACAATGAGCAGTTCTTC. Protein product: CASSLSSGAYNEQFF.

In this sample, this clonotype turned up many times. The chain employs TRBV5-6 and TRBJ2-7; D gene unclear. V gave up 0 bases and J gave up 7 bases, with 5 bases separating them. Germline V gene sequence: CDR1 SGHDT, CDR2 YYEEEE. This CDR3 has 11 residues. The CDR3 nucleotides read TGTGCCAGCAGCTTGGGGGGAGAGCAGTACTTC. It encodes CASSLGGEQYF. Looking up the rest from reference TRBV5-6 and TRBJ2-7 gives the full variable domain: DAGVTQSPTHLIKTRGQQVTLRCSPKSGHDTVSWYQQALGQGPQFIFQYYEEEERQRGNFPDRFSGHQFPNYSSELNVNALLLGDSALYLCASSLGGEQYFGPGTRLTVT.

Many counts were recorded for this clonotype. The chain carries TRBV9 and TRBJ2-1; a possible D gene is TRBD2 (6 bases). Per germline, CDR1 SGDLS and CDR2 YYNGEE. The V end was cut by 3 bases, the J end by 9 bases, with 16 bases between. There are 14 residues in the CDR3. This chain's CDR3 is CASSGGDWSGEQFF. CDR3 bases: TGTGCCAGCAGCGGAGGGGACTGGTCGGGTGAGCAGTTCTTC.

The rearrangement links TRBV7-2 to TRBJ1-3; the D is unclear. Germline-derived CDR1 and CDR2 are SGHTA and FQGNSA. The V gene lost 4 bases and the J gene lost 0 bases, with 13 bases spanning the gap. The length of the CDR3 is 16 residues. CDR3 loop: CASSYRTEPSGNTIYF. The CDR3 region has the DNA TGTGCCAGCAGCTACCGGACGGAACCCTCTGGAAACACCATATATTTT.

At least ten counts were recorded for this clonotype. The rearrangement links TRBV9 to TRBJ2-7; TRBD1 might be the D (7 bases). Germline values: CDR1 SGDLS, CDR2 YYNGEE. The germline V and J ends were trimmed by 2 bases and 2 bases, with 11 bases remaining between them. The CDR3 contains 14 residues. CDR3 residues: CASSVGGTAYEQYF. In DNA form, the CDR3 reads TGTGCCAGCAGCGTTGGAGGGACAGCCTACGAGCAGTACTTC.

This clonotype was picked up many times. The V call is TRBV19, the J call TRBJ2-2; D not resolved. CDR1 and CDR2 from the germline V gene are LNHDA and SQIVND (reference sequence). Trimming removed 0 bases at V and 4 bases at J, with 12 bases between. The CDR3 has 16 residues. The CDR3 DNA is TGTGCCAGTAGTATAGATCCCGGTGTGGGCACCGGGGAGCTGTTTTTT. Amino acid sequence: CASSIDPGVGTGELFF.

This clonotype was observed many times. This chain joins TRBV6-6 and TRBJ2-3; no definite D call. CDR1 and CDR2 from the germline V gene are MNHNY and SVGAGI (reference sequence). V lost 0 bases to trimming and J lost 3 bases, with 7 bases between them. CDR3 size: 14 residues. CDR3 sequence: CASSYSEWTDTQYF. CDR3 nucleotides: TGTGCCAGCAGTTACTCCGAGTGGACAGATACGCAGTATTTT.

In its sample, this clonotype was seen many times. The chain joins TRBV9 to TRBJ1-6, with TRBD1 as a possible D gene (5 bases). Trimming shortened V by 0 bases and J by 8 bases, and 9 bases separated the two germline ends. Germline V gene lookup returns CDR1 SGDLS and CDR2 YYNGEE. This CDR3 has 14 residues. CDR3 residues: CASSVGGFDSPLHF. The CDR3 nucleotides read TGTGCCAGCAGCGTAGGGGGGTTTGATTCACCCCTCCACTTT. The full variable domain, completed using reference TRBV9 and TRBJ1-6, is DSGVTQTPKHLITATGQRVTLRCSPRSGDLSVYWYQQSLDQGLQFLIQYYNGEERAKGNILERFSAQQFPDLHSELNLSSLELGDSALYFCASSVGGFDSPLHFGNGTRLTVT.

This clonotype was counted at least ten times. The genes are TRBV7-3 and TRBJ2-2; D may be TRBD1 or TRBD2 (5 bases each). The CDR3 extends over 15 amino acids. From germline, CDR1 is SGHTA and CDR2 FQGTGA. The V and J ends lost 8 bases and 6 bases respectively, with 19 bases between them. The CDR3, as DNA: TGTGCCAGCGGGGTCGAGGGCCGAGGGGCCGGGGAGCTGTTTTTT. This encodes CASGVEGRGAGELFF.